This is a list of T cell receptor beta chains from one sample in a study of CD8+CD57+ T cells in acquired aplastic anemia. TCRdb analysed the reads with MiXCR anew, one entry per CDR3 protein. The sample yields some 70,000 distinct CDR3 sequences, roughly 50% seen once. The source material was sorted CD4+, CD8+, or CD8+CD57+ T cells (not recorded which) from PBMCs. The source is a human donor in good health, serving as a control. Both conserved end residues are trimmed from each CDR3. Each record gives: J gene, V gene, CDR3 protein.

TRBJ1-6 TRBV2 ASSELTGVGSPLH
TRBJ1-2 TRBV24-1 ATSDSSRDSLGGYT
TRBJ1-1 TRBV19 ASGWAGNTEAF
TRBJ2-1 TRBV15 ATVEASGGPGEQF
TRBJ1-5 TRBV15 ATSRDSPKPQH
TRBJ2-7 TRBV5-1 ASSWSGIGSYEQY
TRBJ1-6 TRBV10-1 ASSERENSPLH
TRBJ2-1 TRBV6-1 ASIRDSENEQF
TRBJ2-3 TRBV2 ASRTMAGKADTQY
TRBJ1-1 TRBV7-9 ASSLGWGGTEAF
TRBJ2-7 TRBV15 ATSSNRVSYEQY
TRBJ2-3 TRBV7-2 ASSLGAGEYTQY
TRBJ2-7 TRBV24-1 ATSVWGTGGEQY
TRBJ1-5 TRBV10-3 AINGQGRDQPQH
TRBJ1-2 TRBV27 ASSNTVGSGGYT
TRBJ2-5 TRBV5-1 ASSLYETQY
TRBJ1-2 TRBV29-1 SVSPGDHYGYT
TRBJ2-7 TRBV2 ASARGWGYEQY
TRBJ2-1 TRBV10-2 ASSSGRAYNEQF
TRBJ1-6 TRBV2 ASRRGQGPYSPLH
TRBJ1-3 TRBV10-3 AISAGTGTSGNTIY
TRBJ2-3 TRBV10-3 AISEGGRGTDTQY
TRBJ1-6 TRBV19 ASRGQVLNSPLH
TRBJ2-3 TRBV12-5 ASGLGLAGGTDTQY
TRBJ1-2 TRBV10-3 AISEWRAGYT
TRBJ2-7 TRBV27 ASSRTSGSNEQY
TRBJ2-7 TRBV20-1 SARFVGYSYEQY
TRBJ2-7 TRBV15 ATSTTSGAFCPYEQY
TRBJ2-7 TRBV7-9 ASSLLGEGTKAYEQY
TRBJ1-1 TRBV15 ATSMLTGDMNTEAF
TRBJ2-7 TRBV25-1 ASGGQGRHEQY
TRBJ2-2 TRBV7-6 ASSLESRLESGELF
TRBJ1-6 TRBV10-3 AISESRGESPLH
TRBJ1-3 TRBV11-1 ASSFRGRSSGNTIY
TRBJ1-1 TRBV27 ASSSGTGLGTEAF
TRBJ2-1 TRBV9 ASSVGQVGGEQS
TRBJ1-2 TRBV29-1 SVEGRPGYT
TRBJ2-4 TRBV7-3 ASSLGFGAKNIQY
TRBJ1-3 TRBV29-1 SFGGGTSGNTIY
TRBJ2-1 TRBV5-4 ASSFRTSGGALYNEQF
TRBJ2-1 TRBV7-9 ASSSGTSGRVNEQF